This T cell receptor (beta chain) was obtained from a study of blood T cells in healthy people across ages. Trimming removed 5 bases from V and 9 bases from J, with 11 bases in between. Germline lookup yields CDR1 LNHDA and CDR2 SQIVND (reference sequence). This CDR3 region has 12 residues. Peripheral blood samples of around 9.5 milliliters were drawn from each donor. This clonotype was counted a few times. As yet, its antigen is unknown. Overall study results and limits: Donor CMV status was unknown, possibly confounding expanded clonotype changes.

Alongside a J-beta primer mix, a sample-barcoded 5' primer served in a second PCR lasting roughly 6 to 11 cycles. All samples yielded 3 million or more CDR3-containing paired-end reads. Each CDR3 protein is one row after TCRdb ran MiXCR on the 5' RACE reads. The data hold 500,000 to 700,000 distinct CDR3 sequences, with 25% to 30% observed a single time. The chain uses TRBV19 and TRBJ1-5, with D possibly being TRBD1 (6 bases). This receptor was obtained from a woman aged 80 or older in good health. The material sequenced was blood. The CDR3: CASSQGRLPQHF. CDR3 coding DNA: TGTGCCAGTAGTCAGGGGCGGTTGCCCCAGCATTTT.